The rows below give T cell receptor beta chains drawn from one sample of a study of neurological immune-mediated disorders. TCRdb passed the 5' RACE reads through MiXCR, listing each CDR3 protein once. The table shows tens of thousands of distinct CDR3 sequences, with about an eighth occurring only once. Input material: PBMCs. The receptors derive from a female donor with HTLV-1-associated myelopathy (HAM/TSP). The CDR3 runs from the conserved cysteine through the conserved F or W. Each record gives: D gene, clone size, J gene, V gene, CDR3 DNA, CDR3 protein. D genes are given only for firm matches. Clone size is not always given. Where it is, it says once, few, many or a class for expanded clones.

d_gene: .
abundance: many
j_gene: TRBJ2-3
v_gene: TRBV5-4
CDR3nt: TGTGCCAGCAGCTCTGGGACCTCATCGAACAGGCCGACAGATACGCAGTATTTT
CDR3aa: CASSSGTSSNRPTDTQYF

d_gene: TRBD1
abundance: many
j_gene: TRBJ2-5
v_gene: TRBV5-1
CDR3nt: TGCGCCAGCAGCCTGGATGCAGGGGGTGGGATAGAGACCCAGTACTTC
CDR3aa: CASSLDAGGGIETQYF

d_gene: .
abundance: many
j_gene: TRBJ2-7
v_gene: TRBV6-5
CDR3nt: TGTGCCAGCAGTTACTTTCCGGGATCCTACGAGCAGTACTTC
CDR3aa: CASSYFPGSYEQYF

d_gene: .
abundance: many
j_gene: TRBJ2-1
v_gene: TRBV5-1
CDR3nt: TGCGCCAGCGCTGGGCGACATAACTCCTACAATGAGCAGTTCTTC
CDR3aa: CASAGRHNSYNEQFF

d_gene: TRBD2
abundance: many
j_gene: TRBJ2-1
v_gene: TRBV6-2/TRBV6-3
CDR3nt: TGTGCCAGCTCCTCGAGAGAAGCGGGGGGTTACAATGAGCAGTTCTTC
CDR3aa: CASSSREAGGYNEQFF

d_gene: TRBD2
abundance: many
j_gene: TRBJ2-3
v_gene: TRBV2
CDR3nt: TGTGCCAGCAGTGAAACTAGGCTAGCGGGGGGTACGCAGTATTTT
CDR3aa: CASSETRLAGGTQYF

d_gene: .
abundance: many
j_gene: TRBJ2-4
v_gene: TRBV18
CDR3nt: TGTGCCAGCTCACCACAATTGGGGCAGGGGTACATTCAGTACTTC
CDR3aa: CASSPQLGQGYIQYF

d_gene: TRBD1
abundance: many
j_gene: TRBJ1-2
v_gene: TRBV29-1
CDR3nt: TGCAGCGTCGGGCGGACAGGGGGAATCTATGGCTACACCTTC
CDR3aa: CSVGRTGGIYGYTF

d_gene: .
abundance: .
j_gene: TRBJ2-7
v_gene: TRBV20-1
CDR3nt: TGCAGTGCTAGAGATCTACAGACCCTATCCTACGAGCAGTACTTC
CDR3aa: CSARDLQTLSYEQYF

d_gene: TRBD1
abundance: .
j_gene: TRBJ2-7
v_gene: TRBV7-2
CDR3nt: TGTGCCAGCAGCTTAGACGGAAGCGACAGGGGGGACTACGAGCAGTACTTC
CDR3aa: CASSLDGSDRGDYEQYF

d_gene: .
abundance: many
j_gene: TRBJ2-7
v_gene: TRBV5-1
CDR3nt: TGCGCCAGCAGCTTCCCCGACTCCTACGAGCAGTACTTC
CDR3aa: CASSFPDSYEQYF

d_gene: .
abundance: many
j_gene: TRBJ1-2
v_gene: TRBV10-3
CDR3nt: TGTGCCATCATGGGGGGCAACTATGGCTACACCTTC
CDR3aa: CAIMGGNYGYTF

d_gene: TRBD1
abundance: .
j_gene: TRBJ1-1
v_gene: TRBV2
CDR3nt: TGTGCCAGCAGTGGACAGGGATCGTACACTGAAGCTTTCTTT
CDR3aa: CASSGQGSYTEAFF

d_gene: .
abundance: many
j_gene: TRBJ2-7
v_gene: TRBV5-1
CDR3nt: TGCGCCAGCAGCGACAGAGATACTTCCTACGAGCAGTACTTC
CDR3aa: CASSDRDTSYEQYF

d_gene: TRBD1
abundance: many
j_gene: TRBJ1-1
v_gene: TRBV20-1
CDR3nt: TGCAGTGCATTGGACAGGGGATCTGAAGCTTTCTTT
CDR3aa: CSALDRGSEAFF

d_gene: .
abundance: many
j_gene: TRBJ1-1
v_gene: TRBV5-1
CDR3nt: TGCGCCAGCAGCCATGCAGACGACGGAAGGGCTTTCTTT
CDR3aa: CASSHADDGRAFF

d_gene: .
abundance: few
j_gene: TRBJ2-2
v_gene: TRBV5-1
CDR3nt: TGCGCCAGCAGCTTGCCAGCGGGTAACACCGGGGAGCTGTTTTTT
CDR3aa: CASSLPAGNTGELFF

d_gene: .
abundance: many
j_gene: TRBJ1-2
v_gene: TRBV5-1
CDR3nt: TGCGCCAGCAGCTTGGATAGCGGCCAGTACAATGGCTACACCTTC
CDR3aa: CASSLDSGQYNGYTF

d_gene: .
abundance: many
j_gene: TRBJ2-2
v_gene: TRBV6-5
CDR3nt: TGTGCCAGCAGACGTCCCGGGGCCGAGTACACCGGGGAGCTGTTTTTT
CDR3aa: CASRRPGAEYTGELFF

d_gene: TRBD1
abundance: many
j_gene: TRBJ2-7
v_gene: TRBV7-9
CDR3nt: TGTGCCAGCAGCTGGGGACAGGGCTCGCGCGAGCAGTACTTC
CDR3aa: CASSWGQGSREQYF

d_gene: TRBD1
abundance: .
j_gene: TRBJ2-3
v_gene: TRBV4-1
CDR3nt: TGCGCCAGCAGCCAAGGACAGGGGGCGACAGATACGCAGTATTTT
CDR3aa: CASSQGQGATDTQYF

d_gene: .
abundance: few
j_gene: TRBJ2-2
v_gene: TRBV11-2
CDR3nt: TGTGCCAGCAGCTCAAACGGACAGACTTACCAAGCCACCGGGGAGCTGTTTTTT
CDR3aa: CASSSNGQTYQATGELFF

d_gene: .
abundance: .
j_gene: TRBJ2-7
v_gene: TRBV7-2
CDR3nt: TGTGCCAGCAGCTTCGTACAGGGTTCTTCCTACGAGCAGTACTTC
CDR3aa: CASSFVQGSSYEQYF

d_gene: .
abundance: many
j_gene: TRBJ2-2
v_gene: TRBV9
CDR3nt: TGTGCCAGCAGCGTAGAGGGCGGGGCGAACACCGGGGAGCTGTTTTTT
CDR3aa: CASSVEGGANTGELFF

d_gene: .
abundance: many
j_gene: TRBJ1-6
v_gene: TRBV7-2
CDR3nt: TGTGCCAGCAGTCTCACGAGGGTCGAAGCCGCTTCACCCCTCCACTTT
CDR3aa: CASSLTRVEAASPLHF

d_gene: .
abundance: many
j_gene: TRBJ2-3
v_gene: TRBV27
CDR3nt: TGTGTCAGCAGTTACCGGGGACCAGATACGCAGTATTTT
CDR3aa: CVSSYRGPDTQYF

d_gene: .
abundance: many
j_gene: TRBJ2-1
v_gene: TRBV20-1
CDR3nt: TGCAGTGCTCGATCAACGTCGGGTTACAATGAGCAGTTCTTC
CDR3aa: CSARSTSGYNEQFF

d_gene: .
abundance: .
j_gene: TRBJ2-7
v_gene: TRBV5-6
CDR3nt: TGTGCCAGCATCACCAAACCAGGGGCCGAGCAGTACTTC
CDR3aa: CASITKPGAEQYF

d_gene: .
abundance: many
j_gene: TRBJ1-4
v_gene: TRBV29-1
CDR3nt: TGCAGCGTTGAAGATCGGGCCACCAATGAAAAACTGTTTTTT
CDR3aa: CSVEDRATNEKLFF

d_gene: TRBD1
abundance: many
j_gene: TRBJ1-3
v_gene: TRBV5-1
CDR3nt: TGCGCCAGCAGCGGGACAGGAGGCTACTCTGGAAACACCATATATTTT
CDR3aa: CASSGTGGYSGNTIYF

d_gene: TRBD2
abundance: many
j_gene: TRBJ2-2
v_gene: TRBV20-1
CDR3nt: TGCAGTGCGATGCCCCCGGGACTAGCATCCGGGGAGCTGTTTTTT
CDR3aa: CSAMPPGLASGELFF

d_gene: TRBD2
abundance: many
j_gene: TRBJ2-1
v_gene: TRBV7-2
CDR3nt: TGTGCCAGCAGCTTAGATCTAGCGGGGGGGAATGAGCAGTTCTTC
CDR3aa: CASSLDLAGGNEQFF

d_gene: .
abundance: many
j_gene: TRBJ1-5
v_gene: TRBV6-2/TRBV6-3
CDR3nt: TGTGCCAGCAGTTTGGGAGGGAGAGGCAATCAGCCCCAGCATTTT
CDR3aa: CASSLGGRGNQPQHF

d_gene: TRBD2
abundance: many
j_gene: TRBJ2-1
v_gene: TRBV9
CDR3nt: TGTGCCAGCAGCTCAGGGGCGGGGGGGAGTTCCTACAATGAGCAGTTCTTC
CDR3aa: CASSSGAGGSSYNEQFF

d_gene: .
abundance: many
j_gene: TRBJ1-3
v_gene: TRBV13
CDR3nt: TGTGCCAGCAGCTTAGACAGCAGCTCTGGAAACACCATATATTTT
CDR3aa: CASSLDSSSGNTIYF

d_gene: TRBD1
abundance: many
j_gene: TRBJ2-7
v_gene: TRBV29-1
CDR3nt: TGCAGCGTTATTCGGACAGGCCACTACGAGCAGTACTTC
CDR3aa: CSVIRTGHYEQYF

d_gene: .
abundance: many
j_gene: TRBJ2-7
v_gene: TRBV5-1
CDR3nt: TGCGCCAGCAGCTTGGCCTCGCTGGAACACGAGAGCTCCTACGAGCAGTACTTC
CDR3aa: CASSLASLEHESSYEQYF

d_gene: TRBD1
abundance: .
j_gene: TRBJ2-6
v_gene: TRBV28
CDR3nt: TGTGCCAGCAGCCTTAGGTGGACAGGGCGCTCTGGGGCCAACGTCATGACTTTC
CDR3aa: CASSLRWTGRSGANVMTF

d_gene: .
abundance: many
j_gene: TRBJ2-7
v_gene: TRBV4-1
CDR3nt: TGCGCCAGCAGCCAAGTTGAGGAGTACGAGCAGTACTTC
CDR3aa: CASSQVEEYEQYF

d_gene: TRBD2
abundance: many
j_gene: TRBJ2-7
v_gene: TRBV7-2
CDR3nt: TGTGCCAGCAGCCCTCCCCGAGCGGGGTTTCGTCGTCCCCTCGAGCAGTACTTC
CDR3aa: CASSPPRAGFRRPLEQYF

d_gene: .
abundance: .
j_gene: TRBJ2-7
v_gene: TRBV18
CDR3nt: TGTGCCAGCTCACAACAGGGTTCCTACGAGCAGTACTTC
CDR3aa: CASSQQGSYEQYF

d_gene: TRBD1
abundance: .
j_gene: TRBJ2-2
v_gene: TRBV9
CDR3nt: TGTACCAGCAGCGGCGGGACAGGGTGGGACACCCGGGAGCTGTTTTTT
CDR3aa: CTSSGGTGWDTRELFF

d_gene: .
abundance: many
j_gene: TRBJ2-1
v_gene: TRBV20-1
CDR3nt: TGCAGTGCACGGGGGCCCGGGAATGAGCAGTTCTTC
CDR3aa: CSARGPGNEQFF

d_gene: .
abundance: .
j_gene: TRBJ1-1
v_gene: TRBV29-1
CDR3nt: TGCAGCGTGGGGTGGAGCGGCGGCGGATCTGAAGCTTTCTTT
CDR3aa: CSVGWSGGGSEAFF

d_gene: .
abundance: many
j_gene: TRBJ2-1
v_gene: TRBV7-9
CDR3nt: TGTGCCGGGCGCGGCGATAACAATGAGCAGTTCTTC
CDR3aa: CAGRGDNNEQFF

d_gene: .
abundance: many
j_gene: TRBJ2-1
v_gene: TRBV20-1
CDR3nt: TGCAGTGCTAAGCCGGGGGCCCACAATGAGCAGTTCTTC
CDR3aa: CSAKPGAHNEQFF

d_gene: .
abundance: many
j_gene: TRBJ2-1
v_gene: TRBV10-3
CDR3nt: TGTGCCATCAGTGAGTCGAGGTTACTCAATGAGCAGTTCTTC
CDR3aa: CAISESRLLNEQFF

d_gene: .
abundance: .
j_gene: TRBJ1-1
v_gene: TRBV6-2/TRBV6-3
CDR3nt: TGTGCCAGCAGTTACTCCTGGGGGAGTAGCACTGAAGCTTTCTTT
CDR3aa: CASSYSWGSSTEAFF

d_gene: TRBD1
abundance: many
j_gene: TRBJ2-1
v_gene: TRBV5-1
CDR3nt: TGCGCCAGCAGCTTGGGGCAGGGGGCGAACAATGAGCAGTTCTTC
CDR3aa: CASSLGQGANNEQFF

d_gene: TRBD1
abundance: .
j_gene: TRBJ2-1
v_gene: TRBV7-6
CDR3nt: TGTGCCAGCAGTAACCGGCGACAGGGGTGGGACAATGAGCAGTTCTTC
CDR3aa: CASSNRRQGWDNEQFF

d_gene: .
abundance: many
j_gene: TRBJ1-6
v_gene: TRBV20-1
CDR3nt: TGCAGTGCTAGAGTTGAGACAGGACATAATTCACCCCTCCACTTT
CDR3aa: CSARVETGHNSPLHF

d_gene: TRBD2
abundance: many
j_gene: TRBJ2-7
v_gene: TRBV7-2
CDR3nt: TGTGCCAGCAGCTTAGCGGGACTAGCTCCGTCACAGTACTTC
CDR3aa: CASSLAGLAPSQYF

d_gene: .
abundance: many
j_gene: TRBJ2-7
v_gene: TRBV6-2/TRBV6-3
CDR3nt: TGTGCCAGCAGTTATAAGGGCAGGGGAACCTACGAGCAGTACTTC
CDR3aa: CASSYKGRGTYEQYF

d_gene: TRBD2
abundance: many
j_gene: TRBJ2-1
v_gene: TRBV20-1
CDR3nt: TGCAGTGCTAGGGGACTAGCTGGGAACTACAATGAGCAGTTCTTC
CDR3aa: CSARGLAGNYNEQFF

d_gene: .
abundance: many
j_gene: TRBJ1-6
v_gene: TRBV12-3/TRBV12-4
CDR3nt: TGTGCCAGCAGTTTAGGGGCTGGCAATTCACCCCTCCACTTT
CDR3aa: CASSLGAGNSPLHF

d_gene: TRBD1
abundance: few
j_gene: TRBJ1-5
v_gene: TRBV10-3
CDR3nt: TGTGCCATCAGCGACGGACAGGGGGCGAGCAATCAGCCCCAGCATTTT
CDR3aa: CAISDGQGASNQPQHF

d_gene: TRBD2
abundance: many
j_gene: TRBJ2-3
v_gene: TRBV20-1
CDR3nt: TGCAGTGCCAGGAGGGAGGGAACTAGCACAGATACGCAGTATTTT
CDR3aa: CSARREGTSTDTQYF